This T cell receptor beta chain was identified during a study of cytomegalovirus exposure and HLA in healthy donors. Overall study results and limits: Later analysis suggested most CMV-associated TCR beta chains were HLA-restricted.

It was with 60 Vbeta and 13 Jbeta primers that the PCR ran. The repertoire was sequenced with immunoSEQ multiplex PCR; TCRdb's copy has only in-frame clones and lacks some. The sample contains hundreds of thousands of clones, just over 70% of which appear only once. A remark on this clone: Its target is unknown.

Germline trimming cut 5 bases from V and 4 bases from J; bases unmatched to any gene: 0. CDR3 length equals 12 residues. Germline-derived CDR1 and CDR2 are MGHDK and SYGVNS. Material for sequencing was PBMCs. This TCR was recovered from a female donor in good health and CMV-seronegative. The chain uses TRBV25-1 and TRBJ2-5; 8 bases map to TRBD2. The CDR3 DNA follows: TGTGCCAGCAGTCTAGCGGGAGAGACCCAGTACTTC. Translating it yields CASSLAGETQYF.